The sequence of this T cell receptor beta chain was determined in a study of CD8 T cells in ankylosing spondylitis. Whole-study results and caveats: Prior work had noted some motif variants in reactive arthritis blood and synovial fluid.

Comments on this clonotype: Its antigen is still unknown.

The CDR3 contains 17 residues. CDR1 is LGHDT, CDR2 YNNKEL, per germline (reference sequence). With 0 bases clipped from V and 4 bases from J, the junction kept 7 bases outside the gene matches. Each CDR3 protein is one row after TCRdb ran MiXCR on the 5' RACE reads. Counted here are around 250,000 distinct CDR3 sequences, roughly 18% occurring once; the ten biggest clones make up around 30%. Sequenced material: blood, either unsorted or a sorted T cell fraction (not recorded which). V is TRBV3-1 and J is TRBJ2-1; TRBD2 matches 9 bases. The receptor was derived from a male donor with ankylosing spondylitis or in good health (not recorded which). CDR3 DNA: TGTGCCAGCAGCCAAGATCTACTAGCGGGCCTTTACAATGAGCAGTTCTTC. Amino acid sequence: CASSQDLLAGLYNEQFF.